The 8 T cell receptor beta chains reported below all come from one sample, sequenced in a study of T cells in localized non-small cell lung cancer. Sequencing used immunoSEQ multiplex PCR; TCRdb keeps in-frame clones, though not all of them. The sample shows approximately 15,000 clones, 85% of them seen only once. Source: peripheral blood, taken before any cancer treatment. These receptors were obtained from a woman aged 40-70 years with stage I lung adenocarcinoma.

The chain combines TRBV9 with TRBJ1-4; 10 bases line up with TRBD1. Germline V gene data show CDR1 as SGDLS and CDR2 as YYNGEE. The junction had 7 bases not matched to a gene; V was cut back by 3 bases and J by 8 bases. CDR3 size: 15 residues. The CDR3 protein is CASSATGTGEEKLFF. The CDR3 DNA is TGTGCCAGCAGCGCGACCGGGACAGGGGAAGAAAAACTGTTTTTT.

The rearrangement uses TRBV7-8 and TRBJ2-7, with 12 positions matching TRBD2. CDR1 is SGHVS, CDR2 FQNEAQ, per germline. The ends lost 0 bases at V and 13 bases at J; junction bases unmatched: 13. The CDR3 has 16 residues. Written as DNA, the CDR3 is TGTGCCAGCAGCTTAGCAGGGATGACTAGCGGGGGAGGCGTATACTTC. The encoded protein is CASSLAGMTSGGGVYF.

The chain joins TRBV11-2 to TRBJ1-1; no firm D call. V lost 5 bases and J 4 bases, leaving 11 bases between the germline ends. This CDR3 comprises 13 residues. Germline V gene data show CDR1 as SGHAT and CDR2 as FQNNGV. The CDR3 bases are TGTGCCAGCAGCGGCGGGCTCGGCACTGAAGCTTTCTTT. Residues: CASSGGLGTEAFF.

The chain recombines TRBV7-9 with TRBJ2-7; no reliable D call. V was clipped by 5 bases and J by 3 bases, with 11 bases between them. Germline loops: CDR1 SEHNR, CDR2 FQNEAQ (reference sequence). CDR3 length: 13 residues. The CDR3 nucleotides are TGTGCCAGCAGCGCGCGATTGGGCTACGAGCAGTACTTC. It specifies CASSARLGYEQYF.

The chain links TRBV4-2 to TRBJ2-7; 9 bases map to TRBD1. CDR3 length: 13 residues. V was pared by 4 bases and J by 4 bases, with 2 bases of the junction left unmatched. Germline CDR1 reads LGHNA; CDR2 reads YNFKEQ. The CDR3 sequence: CASSRDRDYEQYF. CDR3 DNA: TGTGCCAGCAGCCGGGACAGGGATTACGAGCAGTACTTC.

This clone was counted a few times. CDR3 sequence reads: CASSPLAGYNNEQFF. CDR3 DNA sequence: TGTGCCAGCAGTCCTTTAGCGGGATATAACAATGAGCAGTTCTTC. The chain recombines TRBV7-2 with TRBJ2-1; 8 bases agree with TRBD2. CDR3 size: 15 residues. Trimming took 6 bases from V and 5 from J; bases not matched to a gene: 9. Germline V gene data show CDR1 as SGHTA and CDR2 as FQGNSA.

The genes are TRBV5-1 and TRBJ2-3; the D is unclear. V lost 4 bases and J 4 bases, leaving 13 bases between the germline ends. This CDR3 is built from 14 residues. The V gene's germline CDR1 is SGHRS and CDR2 YFSETQ. As DNA, the CDR3 is TGCGCCAGCAGCCTCTTGGGAAAAGCAGATACGCAGTATTTT. This codes for CASSLLGKADTQYF.

This chain connects TRBV15 to TRBJ2-7; a possible D gene is TRBD1 (6 bases). Germline V CDR1 and CDR2: LNHNV, YYDKDF (reference sequence). This CDR3 is 14 amino acids long. With 1 base removed from V and 6 bases from J, the gap between germline ends came to 13 bases. CDR3 coding DNA: TGTGCCACCAGCAGAGGCAGGGGTTGGCGCGAGCAGTACTTC. Its translation: CATSRGRGWREQYF.